The rows below give T cell receptor beta chains drawn from one sample of a study of blood T cell repertoires in COVID-19. The method was immunoSEQ multiplex PCR; TCRdb's version includes in-frame clones alone and lacks a portion of them. The data contain over 250,000 clones, roughly nine tenths of them singletons. The specimen sequenced was PBMCs or T cells enriched from blood (not recorded which). The source of these receptors is a woman between 18 and 29 years old who had recovered from COVID-19. CDR3s include the opening cysteine and the closing phenylalanine or tryptophan. A D gene is named only where the DNA matches it firmly. Some rows mark clone size as missing; the rest say once, few, many or name a class of expanded clone.

d_call clone_size j_call v_call cdr3_nt cdr3_aa
TRBD1 . TRBJ1-1 TRBV29-1 TGCAGCGTTACCCGGACAGGGGGGATCATGAACACTGAAGCTTTCTTT CSVTRTGGIMNTEAFF
TRBD1 . TRBJ2-2 TRBV7-9 TGTGCCAGCAGGGGCAACAGGGGGCTCGGCACCGGGGAGCTGTTTTTT CASRGNRGLGTGELFF
. few TRBJ1-2 TRBV23-1 TGCGCCAGCAGTCCCTCGGGGAATGGCTACACCTTC CASSPSGNGYTF
. . TRBJ2-7 TRBV5-4 TGTGCCAGCAGCCCGTGGGGGACTGGCTCCTACGAGCAGTACTTC CASSPWGTGSYEQYF
TRBD2 . TRBJ2-5 TRBV2 TGTGCCAGCAGGCGAACTAGCGGCGTCCAAGAGACCCAGTACTTC CASRRTSGVQETQYF
. . TRBJ2-7 TRBV2 TGTGCCAGCAGTGAAGAACAGGAACTCCCCCGGTACTTC CASSEEQELPRYF
TRBD2 . TRBJ2-1 TRBV2 TGTGCCAGCAGTGAACTCCGAGCTAGCGGGGCCTACAATGAGCAGTTCTTC CASSELRASGAYNEQFF
TRBD2 . TRBJ2-1 TRBV11-2 TGTGCCAGCAGCTCGACTAGCACGCGGGATGAGCAGTTCTTC CASSSTSTRDEQFF
TRBD2 once TRBJ2-5 TRBV19 TGTGCCAGTAGTATACGACGGGGGGGACTGGGAGAGACCCAGTACTTC CASSIRRGGLGETQYF
. . TRBJ1-4 TRBV15 TGTGCCACCAGCAGAGCCCGGGGGGCTGCTAATGAAAAACTGTTTTTT CATSRARGAANEKLFF
. . TRBJ1-2 TRBV7-8 TGTGCCAGCAGCTCGTCACAGCCTCTCTATGGCTACACCTTC CASSSSQPLYGYTF
TRBD1 . TRBJ2-4 TRBV27 TGTGCCAGCAGTCCGAAAGGGACAGGGGAGGCCAAAAACATTCAGTACTTC CASSPKGTGEAKNIQYF
TRBD1 . TRBJ1-1 TRBV5-1 TGCGCCAGCAGCGCCAGGGGGTACACTGAAGCTTTCTTT CASSARGYTEAFF
. . TRBJ1-2 TRBV11-2 TGTGCCAGCAGCCCGAACGTCGGGAACTATGGCTACACCTTC CASSPNVGNYGYTF
. . TRBJ1-5 TRBV6-5 TGTGCCAGCAGTTACTCAGCGAGGGCCGATCAGCCCCAGCATTTT CASSYSARADQPQHF
. once TRBJ1-5 TRBV2 TGTGCCAGCAGTGAATTAGGGGATAGCAATCAGCCCCAGCATTTT CASSELGDSNQPQHF
TRBD1 . TRBJ1-2 TRBV7-8 TGTGCCAGCAGCTTAGTTGGCAGGGGGCGGTATGGCTACACCTTC CASSLVGRGRYGYTF
TRBD1 . TRBJ1-6 TRBV5-6 TGTGCCAGCAGGGATTCCGGGACAGGGGCTTCACCCCTCCACTTT CASRDSGTGASPLHF
. once TRBJ2-7 TRBV3-1/TRBV3-2 TGTGCCAGCAGCCTCACCCGGGGGATTTCCTACGAGCAGTACTTC CASSLTRGISYEQYF
. . TRBJ2-5 TRBV6-4 TGTGCCAGCAGTGACTCGTATGTTACAGAGACGGGGGAGACCCAGTACTTC CASSDSYVTETGETQYF
. . TRBJ1-3 TRBV13 TGTGCCAGCAGCTTAGTTTCCTCCTCTGGAAACACCATATATTTT CASSLVSSSGNTIYF
TRBD1 . TRBJ1-4 TRBV28 TGTGCCAGCAGCCCAGACAGGGCCCCTAATGAAAAACTGTTTTTT CASSPDRAPNEKLFF
. . TRBJ1-5 TRBV27 TGTGCCAGCAGTTTATTGTCAAACAATCAGCCCCAGCATTTT CASSLLSNNQPQHF
. . TRBJ1-6 TRBV28 TGTGCCAGCAGTCCGTCGGGCTCCTATAATTCACCCCTCCACTTT CASSPSGSYNSPLHF
. . TRBJ1-5 TRBV2 TGTGCCAGCAGTGAAGGGGGCAGCCCCACTTTC CASSEGGSPTF
. . TRBJ1-6 TRBV10-3 TGTGCCATCAGTGAGTCAAGGGGTTCGGACAATTCACCCCTCCACTTT CAISESRGSDNSPLHF
TRBD1 . TRBJ1-2 TRBV7-6 TGTGCCAGCAGCTTAGTGAGGCACGGGACAGCTCAAGCAGATGGCTACACCTTC CASSLVRHGTAQADGYTF
TRBD1 once TRBJ1-5 TRBV25-1 TGTGCCAGCAGTGAATCCGGACAGGGGAGCAATCAGCCCCAGCATTTT CASSESGQGSNQPQHF
TRBD1 . TRBJ1-5 TRBV28 TGTGCCAGCAGTTCGGGACAGGGGGATCAGCCCCAGCATTTT CASSSGQGDQPQHF
TRBD1 . TRBJ1-2 TRBV5-1 TGCGCCAGCAGCGGACGACAGGGATCGGGCTATGGCTACACCTTC CASSGRQGSGYGYTF
. . TRBJ2-5 TRBV18 TGTGCCAGCTCACCACCTTCCCAGCGAGAGACCCAGTACTTC CASSPPSQRETQYF
TRBD1 . TRBJ1-1 TRBV18 TGTGCCAGCTCACGGGACAGCCTCACTGAAGCTTTCTTT CASSRDSLTEAFF
. . TRBJ1-3 TRBV7-8 TGTGCCAGCCGGGGTGGGTTCGGAAACACCATATATTTT CASRGGFGNTIYF
. . TRBJ1-2 TRBV7-9 TGTGCCAGCAGCTCGGCGGGTGGGGATCCCCCGTTTGATGGCTACACCTTC CASSSAGGDPPFDGYTF
TRBD1 . TRBJ1-1 TRBV5-1 TGCGCCAGCAGCCCTAGACAGGGGACAACGAACACTGAAGCTTTCTTT CASSPRQGTTNTEAFF
. . TRBJ2-2 TRBV18 TGTGCCAGCTCATCTGGGACACCTGCGAACACCGGGGAGCTGTTTTTT CASSSGTPANTGELFF
TRBD2 . TRBJ2-1 TRBV5-6 TGTGCCAGCAGCTTGTCCGGGGGGGCTAGGAATGAGCAGTTCTTC CASSLSGGARNEQFF
. . TRBJ1-6 TRBV19 TGTGCCAGTAGTACCGCGGCAGGGCGTTCCTCACCCCTCCACTTT CASSTAAGRSSPLHF
. . TRBJ2-7 TRBV11-2 TGTGCCAGCAGCTTCCATTACGAGCAGTACTTC CASSFHYEQYF
. . TRBJ1-6 TRBV19 TGTGCCAGTAGGCGGGGGAACCTGAATCGGTGGAATTCACCCCTCCACTTT CASRRGNLNRWNSPLHF
. . TRBJ1-6 TRBV7-9 TGTGCCAGCAGCTTAGACGAGGGACTCCACTTT CASSLDEGLHF
. . TRBJ1-2 TRBV10-3 TGTGCCATCAGAGAAGCCATGGACAGTTGGAAGTTTTATGGCTACACCTTC CAIREAMDSWKFYGYTF
TRBD2 . TRBJ2-3 TRBV10-3 TGTGCCATCAGTGAGGTTGTAGCGGGGGCTTGGGCGCAGTATTTT CAISEVVAGAWAQYF